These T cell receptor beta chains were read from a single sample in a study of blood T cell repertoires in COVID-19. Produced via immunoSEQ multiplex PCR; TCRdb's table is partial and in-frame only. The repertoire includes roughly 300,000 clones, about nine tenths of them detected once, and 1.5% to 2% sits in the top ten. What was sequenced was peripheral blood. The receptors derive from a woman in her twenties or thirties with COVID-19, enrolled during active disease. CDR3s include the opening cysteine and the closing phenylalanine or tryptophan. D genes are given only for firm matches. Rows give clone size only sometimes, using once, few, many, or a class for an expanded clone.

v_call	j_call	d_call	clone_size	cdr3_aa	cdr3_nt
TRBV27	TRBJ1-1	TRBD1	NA	CASSETDRGTFF	TGTGCCAGCAGTGAAACCGACAGGGGTACTTTCTTT
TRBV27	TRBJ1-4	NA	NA	CASSLYGINEKLFF	TGTGCCAGCAGTCTCTACGGGATCAATGAAAAACTGTTTTTT
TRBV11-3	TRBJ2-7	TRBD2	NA	CASSLGVGGAYEQYF	TGTGCCAGCAGCTTAGGGGTTGGGGGGGCCTACGAGCAGTACTTC
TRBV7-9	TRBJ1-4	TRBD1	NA	CASSTQGELFF	TGTGCCAGCAGCACTCAGGGGGAACTGTTTTTT
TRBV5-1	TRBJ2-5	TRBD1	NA	CASSSGQGQETQYF	TGCGCCAGCAGCTCCGGACAGGGTCAAGAGACCCAGTACTTC
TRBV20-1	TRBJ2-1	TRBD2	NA	CSVARGGEQFF	TGCAGTGTCGCTAGGGGAGGGGAGCAGTTCTTC
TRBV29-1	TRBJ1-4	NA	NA	CSVAGEGVRFF	TGCAGCGTTGCGGGGGAGGGAGTTAGGTTTTTT
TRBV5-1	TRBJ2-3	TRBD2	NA	CASSLVPGGGLDTQYF	TGCGCCAGCAGCTTGGTTCCAGGCGGGGGGCTCGATACGCAGTATTTT
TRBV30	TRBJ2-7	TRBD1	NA	CAWTPGTGESYEQYF	TGTGCCTGGACTCCAGGGACAGGGGAATCCTACGAGCAGTACTTC
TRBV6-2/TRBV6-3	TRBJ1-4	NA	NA	CASSYDRPGKDEKLFF	TGTGCCAGCAGTTATGATAGGCCAGGGAAGGATGAAAAACTGTTTTTT
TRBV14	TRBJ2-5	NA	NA	CASSSKTGNLGPHYQETQYF	TGTGCCAGCAGCTCCAAAACAGGGAACCTAGGCCCCCACTACCAAGAGACCCAGTACTTC
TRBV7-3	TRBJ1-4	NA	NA	CASSYGQNEKLFF	TGTGCCAGCAGCTACGGACAAAATGAAAAACTGTTTTTT
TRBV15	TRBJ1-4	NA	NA	CATSRVAGRYEKLFF	TGTGCCACCAGCAGAGTCGCAGGGAGGTATGAAAAACTGTTTTTT
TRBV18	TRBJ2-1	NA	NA	CASSPEPPGQFVSNEQFF	TGTGCCAGCTCACCGGAACCACCCGGACAGTTCGTTTCCAATGAGCAGTTCTTC
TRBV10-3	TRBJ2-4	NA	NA	CAISEGTHLAKNIQYF	TGTGCCATCAGTGAAGGGACACATCTAGCCAAAAACATTCAGTACTTC
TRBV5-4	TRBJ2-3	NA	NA	CASSLLAGTDTQYF	TGTGCCAGCAGCTTGTTGGCAGGCACAGATACGCAGTATTTT
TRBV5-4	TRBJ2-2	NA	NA	CASSAVAGELFF	TGTGCCAGCTCCGCAGTCGCAGGGGAGCTGTTTTTT
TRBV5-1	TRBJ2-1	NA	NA	CASSLDTLYNEQFF	TGCGCCAGCAGTCTAGATACACTGTACAATGAGCAGTTCTTC
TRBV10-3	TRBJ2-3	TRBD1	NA	CAISRQGETDTQYF	TGTGCCATCAGCCGACAGGGGGAAACAGATACGCAGTATTTT
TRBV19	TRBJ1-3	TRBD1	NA	CAMRPGQILSGNTIYF	TGTGCCATGAGACCGGGACAGATCCTCTCTGGAAACACCATATATTTT
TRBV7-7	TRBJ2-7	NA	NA	CASSPTTVAGEQYF	TGTGCCAGCAGCCCAACGACGGTCGCAGGCGAGCAGTACTTC
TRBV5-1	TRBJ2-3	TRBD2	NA	CASRVAGVRDTQYF	TGCGCCAGCAGGGTAGCGGGGGTTCGGGATACGCAGTATTTT
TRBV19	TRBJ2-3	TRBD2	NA	CASSFRLAGLSDTQYF	TGTGCCAGTAGTTTCCGACTAGCGGGGTTGTCAGATACGCAGTATTTT
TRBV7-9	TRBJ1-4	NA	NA	CASSLAGGPNEKLFF	TGTGCCAGCAGCTTAGCGGGAGGGCCTAATGAAAAACTGTTTTTT
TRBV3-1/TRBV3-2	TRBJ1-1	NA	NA	CASSQGRGGFEAFF	TGTGCCAGCAGCCAAGGGAGGGGGGGATTTGAAGCTTTCTTT
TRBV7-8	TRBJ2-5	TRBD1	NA	CASSVNRGPVTQETQYF	TGTGCCAGCAGCGTAAACAGGGGGCCGGTGACTCAAGAGACCCAGTACTTC
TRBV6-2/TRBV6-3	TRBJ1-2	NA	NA	CASSYSNGNGYTF	TGTGCCAGCAGTTACTCGAACGGTAACGGCTACACCTTC
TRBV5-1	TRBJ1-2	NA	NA	CASSGASYNYGYTF	TGCGCCAGCAGCGGGGCCAGTTATAACTATGGCTACACCTTC
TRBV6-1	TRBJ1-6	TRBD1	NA	CASSGPVRGLDNSPLHF	TGTGCCAGCAGTGGCCCAGTCAGGGGGCTCGATAATTCACCCCTCCACTTT
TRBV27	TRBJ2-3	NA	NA	CASSLGPENTDTQYF	TGTGCCAGCAGTTTAGGGCCGGAAAACACAGATACGCAGTATTTT
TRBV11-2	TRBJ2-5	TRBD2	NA	CASSFTSGGTQETQYF	TGTGCCAGCAGCTTCACTAGCGGGGGAACCCAAGAGACCCAGTACTTC
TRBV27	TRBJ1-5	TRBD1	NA	CASRLTGGGFGYSNQPQHF	TGTGCCAGCAGACTTACAGGGGGGGGTTTTGGATATAGCAATCAGCCCCAGCATTTT
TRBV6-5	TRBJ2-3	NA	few	CASSTPGRDTQYF	TGTGCCAGCAGCACCCCGGGAAGGGATACGCAGTATTTT